Listed below are T cell receptor beta chains from one sample, sequenced in a study of shared clonotypes between healthy human individuals. TCRdb's copy holds only in-frame clones and misses some; the assay was immunoSEQ multiplex PCR. The data contain 2 million to 2.5 million clones, nearly 97% of them singletons. The specimen was naive CD4+ T cells sorted from blood. The source is a man in his late teens or twenties in good health. The conserved cysteine and the conserved F or W are not part of the CDR3 here.

>TRBV10-3|TRBJ2-7
AIGTSGRAEQY
>TRBV2|TRBJ2-2
ASNKASNTGELF
>TRBV4-1|TRBJ1-3
ASSHLGRESSGNTIY
>TRBV2|TRBJ1-6
ASSTKLNSPLH
>TRBV7-7|TRBJ1-4
ASSLGDRGEKLF
>TRBV11-3|TRBJ1-3
ASSLTAQGGNTIY
>TRBV27|TRBJ2-7
ASSRQAGSGYEQY
>TRBV6-5|TRBJ2-1
ASSDRSYNEQF
>TRBV4-2|TRBJ2-7
ASSTTGLAAYEQY
>TRBV5-6|TRBJ2-5
ASSLADAQETQY
>TRBV7-9|TRBJ1-1
ASSSTGRSIHTEAF
>TRBV7-6|TRBJ2-1
ASSSGLAQF
>TRBV5-1|TRBJ2-7
ASTTGGPWGEQY
>TRBV27|TRBJ1-1
ASSFGTVMNTEAF
>TRBV7-3|TRBJ2-1
ASSLTSGGYNEQF
>TRBV27|TRBJ1-2
ASTPGTGSGYT
>TRBV5-6|TRBJ2-3
ASSPGLAGGIADQY
>TRBV5-4|TRBJ2-7
ASSWKAVGGAEQY
>TRBV7-8|TRBJ2-7
ASSPRTVYEQY
>TRBV10-2|TRBJ2-3
ASRGEASTDTQY
>TRBV4-3|TRBJ2-6
ASSQDGSAGANVLT
>TRBV7-9|TRBJ1-1
ASSLAQLNTEAF
>TRBV10-1|TRBJ2-2
ASSVGGRGAGELF
>TRBV6-1|TRBJ1-1
ASSALIPGPLNTEAF
>TRBV2|TRBJ2-3
ATAGLAATDTQY
>TRBV5-1|TRBJ2-7
ASRSGTGTGEQY
>TRBV10-1|TRBJ1-1
ASSGDRGTEAF
>TRBV7-2|TRBJ1-5
ASSPDSNQPQH
>TRBV6-5|TRBJ2-7
ASSYSGTDTYEQY
>TRBV4-1|TRBJ2-7
ASSPRLAGETREQY
>TRBV15|TRBJ1-3
ATSRDQEGLTIY
>TRBV7-9|TRBJ2-1
ASTQQRGSSYNEQF
>TRBV7-9|TRBJ2-7
ASSLAGSRGEQY
>TRBV2|TRBJ2-2
ASAGGDTGELF
>TRBV7-2|TRBJ2-7
ASSLEGGASYEQY
>TRBV5-1|TRBJ2-1
ASSLVTGGIYNEQF
>TRBV10-1|TRBJ2-3
ASKNAEAILHPDTQY
>TRBV6-1|TRBJ1-6
ASSEGGLGYSPLH
>TRBV20-1|TRBJ1-6
SADHLSPLH
>TRBV5-4|TRBJ1-1
AVWGRGRVGNTEAF
>TRBV11-2|TRBJ2-4
ASSLTGNQNIQY